The present TCR beta chain was sequenced within a study of blood T cell repertoires in COVID-19. The CDR3 extends over 15 amino acids. CDR1 is SEHNR and CDR2 is FQNEAQ in the germline V gene (reference sequence). Losses at the gene ends were 6 bases for V and 3 bases for J; bases not matched to a gene: 3. Assay used: immunoSEQ multiplex PCR; TCRdb lists only in-frame clones, some missing. The top ten hold approximately 5.6% of the sample, which has tens of thousands of clones, 89% seen once. This sequence joins TRBV7-9 and TRBJ2-4; 12 nucleotides agree with TRBD2. The material sequenced was peripheral blood. The source is a woman of 80 years or more with active COVID-19. CDR3: CASSLAGGVKNIQYF. CDR3 sequence (DNA): TGTGCCAGCAGTCTAGCGGGAGGGGTCAAAAACATTCAGTACTTC.